This T cell receptor (beta chain) was retrieved from a study of Graves' ophthalmopathy and Graves' hyperthyroidism. At the level of the study: Peripheral blood sampling preceded any treatment and occurred at initial diagnosis.

This clonotype was found a few times. Its cognate antigen is unknown. The CDR3 extends over 13 amino acids. The V gene's germline CDR1 is SQVTM and CDR2 ANQGSEA. Trimming left V 7 bases short and J 2 bases short, with 14 bases between. Study results and limitations: Blood samples also showed most expanded thyroid clonotypes exceeding 0.001 frequency.

As diagnostic evidence, clinical symptoms, serum thyroxine, TRAb, thyroid ultrasound and orbital computed tomography were relied upon. RNA transcripts served as template for amplifying TCR beta CDR3 sequences. Second-round multiplex PCR came after first-round RT-PCR with HTBI primers. MiXCR, applied by TCRdb to the multiplex PCR reads, yields one record per CDR3 protein. The sample consists of about 220,000 distinct CDR3 sequences, under 25% of them appearing once. This clonotype was obtained from a woman between 50 and 59 years old with Graves' ophthalmopathy. The V call is TRBV29-1, the J call TRBJ1-1; D gene unclear. Sequenced input: peripheral blood. CDR3 nucleotides: TGCAGCGCCCCGGGCCCTCAAAACACTGAAGCTTTCTTT. Its protein product is CSAPGPQNTEAFF.